This is a list of T cell receptor beta chains from one sample in a study of blood T cells in healthy people across ages. TCRdb reanalysed the 5' RACE reads using MiXCR and keeps one entry per CDR3 protein. Of roughly 1.6 million distinct CDR3 sequences in the sample, around 36% were seen once. Sequences were obtained from blood. The receptors here all came from a woman in her thirties in good health. The CDR3 runs from the conserved cysteine through the conserved F or W. A D gene is named only where the DNA matches it firmly. The listing skips clone size in some rows; elsewhere it reads once, few, many or a size class.

>NA|many|TRBJ2-7|TRBV20-1
TGCAGTGCCCCACACTCCAGGGAATCCTACGAGCAGTACTTC
CSAPHSRESYEQYF
>TRBD1|few|TRBJ2-1|TRBV27
TGTGCCAGCAGTTTAGGGACAGACAGTCCAGACCTATACAATGAGCAGTTCTTC
CASSLGTDSPDLYNEQFF
>NA|few|TRBJ2-6|TRBV3-1
TGTGCCAGCAGCCCTCGCTCGACTGGGGCCAACGTCCTGACTTTC
CASSPRSTGANVLTF
>TRBD2|few|TRBJ2-7|TRBV10-3
TGTGCCATCAGTGAGTCTGGGAGGGGCCCCTACGAGCAGTACTTC
CAISESGRGPYEQYF
>NA|NA|TRBJ2-7|TRBV20-1
TGCAGTGCTAGAGATCTAGGACTTCTGGCGTCCTACGAGCAGTACTTC
CSARDLGLLASYEQYF
>NA|few|TRBJ1-3|TRBV9
TGTGCCAGCAGCGTAGCTCCTAACCAATCTGGAAACACCATATATTTT
CASSVAPNQSGNTIYF
>NA|NA|TRBJ2-3|TRBV7-8
TGTGCCAGCAGCTCAGGGCTGATTGGCGGGGCACCCCAAGATACGCAGTATTTT
CASSSGLIGGAPQDTQYF
>NA|few|TRBJ2-1|TRBV10-3
TGTGCCATCAAGGGTAGCGGAAGCTCCTACAATGAGCAGTTCTTC
CAIKGSGSSYNEQFF
>TRBD2|few|TRBJ2-5|TRBV7-2
TGTGCCAGCAGCTTAGGATTAGGGAGGGCTCAAGAGACCCAGTACTTC
CASSLGLGRAQETQYF
>NA|few|TRBJ1-5|TRBV4-1
TGCGCCAGCAGCCAAGAGGGCGGGGGGCCCGGAACGCCCCAGCATTTT
CASSQEGGGPGTPQHF
>TRBD1|NA|TRBJ2-6|TRBV18
TGTGCCAGCCGGACCTTCACAACAGGGGGCGCCGGTGGGGCCAACGTCCTGACTTTC
CASRTFTTGGAGGANVLTF
>TRBD1|NA|TRBJ1-4|TRBV7-6
TGTGCCAGCAGCTTGGACAGGGGACAAGAAAAACTGTTTTTT
CASSLDRGQEKLFF
>NA|NA|TRBJ2-7|TRBV12-3/TRBV12-4
TGTGCCAGCAGGCCATCCCTATATGAGCAGTACTTC
CASRPSLYEQYF
>NA|NA|TRBJ2-1|TRBV5-1
TGCGCCAGCAGCATTGGACAGCAAAACAATGAGCAGTTCTTC
CASSIGQQNNEQFF
>NA|NA|TRBJ2-5|TRBV11-2
TGTGCCAGCAGACGAGTCGGGGTAGAGACCCAGTACTTC
CASRRVGVETQYF
>NA|NA|TRBJ1-2|TRBV5-1
TGCGCCAGCAGCCCGCTAGGGGAAAATGGCTACACCTTC
CASSPLGENGYTF
>NA|few|TRBJ1-2|TRBV6-6
TGTGCCAGCAGCCCAGGACAGTACGGCTACACCTTC
CASSPGQYGYTF
>TRBD1|once|TRBJ1-2|TRBV5-1
TGCGCCAGCAGCTTACTCCCGGGACAGGGAATCAACTATGGCTACACCTTC
CASSLLPGQGINYGYTF
>NA|NA|TRBJ1-1|TRBV12-3/TRBV12-4
TGTGCCAGCAGTTCCCTAGTGGTGAACACTGAAGCTTTCTTT
CASSSLVVNTEAFF
>NA|NA|TRBJ2-3|TRBV12-3/TRBV12-4
TGTGCCAGCGGTTTCGCAGATGCGCAGTATTTT
CASGFADAQYF
>NA|NA|TRBJ2-3|TRBV6-2/TRBV6-3
TGTGCCAGCAGTTACTCGGCCGCGTCCACAGATACGCGGTATTTT
CASSYSAASTDTRYF
>NA|few|TRBJ1-2|TRBV13
TGTGCCAGCAGCTTAGCCCTCCCCTCACGGGACCCCTATGGCTACACCTTC
CASSLALPSRDPYGYTF
>NA|few|TRBJ1-2|TRBV4-1
TGCGCCAGCAGCCCCGGAGCAGCAAGGGGAGGAGGCTACACCTTC
CASSPGAARGGGYTF
>NA|NA|TRBJ1-2|TRBV6-1
TGTGCCAGCAGTGTAGACAGCCTCTATGGCTACACCTTC
CASSVDSLYGYTF
>TRBD1|NA|TRBJ1-5|TRBV28
TGTGCCAGCAGTTTGACACAGGGGCGGGATCAGCCCCAGCATTTT
CASSLTQGRDQPQHF
>NA|NA|TRBJ2-3|TRBV7-2
TGTGCCAGCAGCTTAGCGAGGGGTAAAGATACGCAGTATTTT
CASSLARGKDTQYF
>TRBD2|NA|TRBJ2-5|TRBV20-1
TGCAGTGCTAGTTATATTAGCGGGGGGATGAAGAGAAGACAAGAGACCCAGTACTTC
CSASYISGGMKRRQETQYF
>NA|NA|TRBJ1-2|TRBV20-1
TGCAGTGCCTTAACAGGGTTATCTAGGGGCTACACCTTC
CSALTGLSRGYTF
>NA|NA|TRBJ2-3|TRBV6-1
TGTGCCAGCAGTGGCCAAGGGACTTCCAGCACAGATACGCAGTATTTT
CASSGQGTSSTDTQYF
>TRBD2|few|TRBJ2-3|TRBV2
TGTGCCAGCAGTTCAGAAGTAATAGGACTAGCGGGAGAAGATACGCAGTATTTT
CASSSEVIGLAGEDTQYF
>TRBD2|NA|TRBJ2-3|TRBV20-1
TGCAGTGCTGGACTAGCGGGGCTAACAAATACGCAGTATTTT
CSAGLAGLTNTQYF
>TRBD2|few|TRBJ2-5|TRBV10-3
TGTGCCATCAGGGGACTAGCGGGGGAAGAGCAGTACTTC
CAIRGLAGEEQYF
>NA|NA|TRBJ2-6|TRBV28
TGTGCCAGCAGTCGACGGACAGCTGGGGCCAACGTCCTGACTTTC
CASSRRTAGANVLTF
>TRBD2|NA|TRBJ2-7|TRBV20-1
TGCAGTGCTGGAGCTGCGGGGTCTAGCGGGAGCTCCTACGAGCAGTACTTC
CSAGAAGSSGSSYEQYF
>TRBD1|NA|TRBJ1-5|TRBV6-1
TGTGCCAGCAGTGAAACACAGGGGGGAAATCAGCCCCAGCATTTT
CASSETQGGNQPQHF
>NA|few|TRBJ2-5|TRBV20-1
TGCAGTGGGGCTGGGGCGGGGGAGACCCAGTACTTC
CSGAGAGETQYF
>TRBD1|many|TRBJ2-3|TRBV4-2
TGTGCCAGCAGCCAAGATCTGACAGGGTCGCCGTCAACCCAGTATTTT
CASSQDLTGSPSTQYF
>NA|few|TRBJ2-3|TRBV9
TGTGCCAGCAGCGTACACCCGGATACGCAGTATTTT
CASSVHPDTQYF
>TRBD1|NA|TRBJ1-2|TRBV20-1
TGCAGTGCTAGAGACCAGGGGGGGTTGGGGTATGGCTACACCTTC
CSARDQGGLGYGYTF
>TRBD2|few|TRBJ2-7|TRBV18
TGTGCCAGCTCACCACAGGGAGGGTCATTCTACGAGCAGTACTTC
CASSPQGGSFYEQYF
>TRBD2|NA|TRBJ2-1|TRBV6-1
TGTGCCAGCAGTGAGGTAGCGGGGGGCGCCGGCTACAATGAGCAGTTCTTC
CASSEVAGGAGYNEQFF